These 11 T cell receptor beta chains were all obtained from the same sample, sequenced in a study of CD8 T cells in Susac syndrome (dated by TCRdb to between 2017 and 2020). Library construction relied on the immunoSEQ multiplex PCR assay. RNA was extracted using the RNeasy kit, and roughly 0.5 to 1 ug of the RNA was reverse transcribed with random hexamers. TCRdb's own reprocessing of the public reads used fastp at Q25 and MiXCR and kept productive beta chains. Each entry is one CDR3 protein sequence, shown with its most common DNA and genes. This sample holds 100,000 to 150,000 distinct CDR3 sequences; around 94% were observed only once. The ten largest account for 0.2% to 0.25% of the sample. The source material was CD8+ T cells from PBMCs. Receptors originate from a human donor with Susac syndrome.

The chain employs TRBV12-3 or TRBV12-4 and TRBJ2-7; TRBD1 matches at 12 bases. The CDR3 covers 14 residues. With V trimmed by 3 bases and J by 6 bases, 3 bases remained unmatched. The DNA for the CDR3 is TGTGCCAGCAGTTTGGGGACAGGGGGCGGCGAGCAGTACTTC. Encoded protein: CASSLGTGGGEQYF.

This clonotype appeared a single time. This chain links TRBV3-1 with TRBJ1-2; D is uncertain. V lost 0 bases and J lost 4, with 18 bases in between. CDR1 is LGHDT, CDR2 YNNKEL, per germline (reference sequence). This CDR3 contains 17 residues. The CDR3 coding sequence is TGTGCCAGCAGCCAAGATGCCGGAGGAGCGGCCCCCTATGGCTACACCTTC. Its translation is CASSQDAGGAAPYGYTF. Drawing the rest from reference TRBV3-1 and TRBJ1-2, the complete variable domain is DTAVSQTPKYLVTQMGNDKSIKCEQNLGHDTMYWYKQDSKKFLKIMFSYNNKELIINETVPNRFSPKSPDKAHLNLHINSLELGDSAVYFCASSQDAGGAAPYGYTFGSGTRLTVV.

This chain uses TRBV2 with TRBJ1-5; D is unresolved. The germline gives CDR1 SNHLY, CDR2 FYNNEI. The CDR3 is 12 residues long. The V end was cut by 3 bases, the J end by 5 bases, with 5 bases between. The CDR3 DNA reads TGTGCCAGCAGTGACGGTTATCAGCCCCAGCATTTT. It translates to CASSDGYQPQHF.

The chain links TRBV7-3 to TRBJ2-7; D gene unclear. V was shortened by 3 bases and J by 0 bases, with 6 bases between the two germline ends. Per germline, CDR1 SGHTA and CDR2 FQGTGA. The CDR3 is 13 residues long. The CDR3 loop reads CASSFGLSYEQYF. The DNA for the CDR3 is TGTGCCAGCAGCTTCGGCCTCTCCTACGAGCAGTACTTC.

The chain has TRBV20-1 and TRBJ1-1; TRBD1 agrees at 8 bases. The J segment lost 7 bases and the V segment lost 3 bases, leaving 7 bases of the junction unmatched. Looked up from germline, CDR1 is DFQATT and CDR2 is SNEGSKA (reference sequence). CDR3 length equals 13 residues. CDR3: CSASGQGHLEAFF. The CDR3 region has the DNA TGCAGTGCTAGTGGACAGGGCCACCTTGAAGCTTTCTTT.

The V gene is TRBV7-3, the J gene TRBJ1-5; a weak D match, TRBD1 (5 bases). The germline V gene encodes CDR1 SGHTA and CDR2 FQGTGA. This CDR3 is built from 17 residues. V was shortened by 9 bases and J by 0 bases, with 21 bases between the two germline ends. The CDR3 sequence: CARRSHRRGYSNQPQHF. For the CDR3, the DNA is TGTGCCAGACGGTCCCATCGTCGGGGCTATAGCAATCAGCCCCAGCATTTT.

The CDR3 DNA follows: TGTGCCAGCAGCTTAGCGACCCTAGCGGGGACGGCCCAGTACTTC. Its translation is CASSLATLAGTAQYF. This chain connects TRBV7-9 to TRBJ2-5; 9 bases line up with TRBD2. The CDR3 loop spans 15 amino acids. V dropped 0 bases and J dropped 9; count of bases not matched to a gene: 8. The germline gives CDR1 SEHNR, CDR2 FQNEAQ (reference sequence).

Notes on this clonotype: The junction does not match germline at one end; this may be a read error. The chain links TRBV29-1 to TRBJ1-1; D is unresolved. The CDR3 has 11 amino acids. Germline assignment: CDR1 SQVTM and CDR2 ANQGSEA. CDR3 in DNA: TGCAGCGTTGTTGGGGTCACTGAAGTTTTCTTT. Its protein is CSVVGVTEVFF.

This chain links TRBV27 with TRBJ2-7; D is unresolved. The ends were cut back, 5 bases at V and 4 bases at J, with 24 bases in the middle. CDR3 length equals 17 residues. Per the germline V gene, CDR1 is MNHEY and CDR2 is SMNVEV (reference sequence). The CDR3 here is CASSLKIRQDRVYEQYF. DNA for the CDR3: TGTGCCAGCAGTCTAAAAATCCGGCAGGACCGGGTATACGAGCAGTACTTC.

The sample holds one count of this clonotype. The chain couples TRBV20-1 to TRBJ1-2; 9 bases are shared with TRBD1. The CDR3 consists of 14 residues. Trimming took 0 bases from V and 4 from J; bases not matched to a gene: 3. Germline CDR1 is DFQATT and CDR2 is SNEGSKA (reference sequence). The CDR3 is CSARDRDRVYGYTF. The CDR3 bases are TGCAGTGCTAGAGATCGGGACAGGGTCTATGGCTACACCTTC.

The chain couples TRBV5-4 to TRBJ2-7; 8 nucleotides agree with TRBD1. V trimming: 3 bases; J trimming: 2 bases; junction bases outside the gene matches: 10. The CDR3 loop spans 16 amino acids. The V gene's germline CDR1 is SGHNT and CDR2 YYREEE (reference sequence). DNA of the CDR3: TGTGCCAGCAGCTGGCGGACAGGGTCCTCGACCTACGAGCAGTACTTC. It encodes CASSWRTGSSTYEQYF. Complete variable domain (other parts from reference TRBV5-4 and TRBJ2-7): ETGVTQSPTHLIKTRGQQVTLRCSSQSGHNTVSWYQQALGQGPQFIFQYYREEENGRGNFPPRFSGLQFPNYSSELNVNALELDDSALYLCASSWRTGSSTYEQYFGPGTRLTVT.